This entry lists 8 T cell receptor beta chains sequenced from one sample in a study of blood T cells in healthy people across ages. Primers used in a second PCR of about 7 to 12 cycles were a sample-barcoded 5' primer and a J-beta primer mix. MiXCR, run by TCRdb on the 5' RACE reads, gives a single entry per CDR3 protein. The repertoire holds 650,000 to 700,000 distinct CDR3 sequences, with roughly half as singletons. Sequenced input: blood. All receptors derive from a woman older than 75 in good health.

This clonotype was counted at least ten times. The V and J genes are TRBV29-1 and TRBJ2-3, with TRBD2 matching over 7 bases. Losses at the gene ends were 0 bases for V and 0 bases for J; bases not matched to a gene: 3. Germline CDR1 SQVTM, CDR2 ANQGSEA. This CDR3 contains 15 residues. CDR3 loop: CSVEDLAGSTDTQYF. DNA for the CDR3: TGCAGCGTTGAAGATTTAGCGGGTAGCACAGATACGCAGTATTTT.

This chain joins TRBV9 and TRBJ2-6; D perhaps matches TRBD1 (5 bases). V dropped 3 bases and J dropped 2 bases, with 18 bases sitting between them. Germline CDR1 is SGDLS and CDR2 is YYNGEE. The CDR3 is 18 amino acids. The CDR3 spells CASSAFGQAAPGANVLTF. The CDR3 DNA reads TGTGCCAGCAGCGCCTTCGGACAAGCCGCCCCTGGGGCCAACGTCCTGACTTTC.

In this sample, this clonotype turned up a few times. V usage is TRBV6-4 and J usage is TRBJ2-3, with D perhaps given as TRBD1 or TRBD2 (5 bases each). V lost 2 bases and J lost 2, with 11 bases in between. The CDR3 is 15 amino acids. Germline loops: CDR1 MRHNA, CDR2 SNTAGT. CDR3 nucleotide sequence: TGTGCCAGCAGTGACGGGGGTAGCCCCACAGATACGCAGTATTTT. Translating gives CASSDGGSPTDTQYF.

The gene calls are TRBV6-6 and TRBJ2-7; D unresolved. The CDR3 extends over 10 amino acids. V gave up 2 bases and J gave up 10 bases, with 6 bases separating them. Germline CDR1 is MNHNY and CDR2 is SVGAGI (reference sequence). The CDR3 here is CASSYPFQYF. The CDR3 DNA follows: TGTGCCAGCAGTTACCCGTTTCAGTACTTC.

This clonotype was seen once. This CDR3 fails to terminate in the conserved phenylalanine or tryptophan, so it likely reflects a read error. The chain employs TRBV7-3 and TRBJ2-1, with TRBD2 identical over 11 bases. This CDR3 comprises 15 residues. The V gene's germline CDR1 is SGHTA and CDR2 FQGTGA. V dropped 6 bases and J dropped 2; count of bases not matched to a gene: 3. The CDR3 spells CASSRSGGAYNEQFL. In nucleotides, the CDR3 is TGTGCCAGCAGTCGTAGCGGGGGGGCCTACAATGAGCAGTTCCTC.

This clonotype was seen repeatedly, ten times or more. V gene TRBV11-1 combines with J gene TRBJ2-1, with unresolved D. Between the trimmed V and J ends, which lost 3 bases and 4 bases, there was a span of 13 bases. The CDR3 spans 15 residues. Per germline, CDR1 SGHAT and CDR2 FQDESV (reference sequence). CDR3 bases: TGTGCCAGCAGCTTTTATCAAAGAAAGTACAATGAGCAGTTCTTC. Protein sequence: CASSFYQRKYNEQFF.

Many counts were recorded for this clonotype. The V gene is TRBV29-1, the J gene TRBJ1-1; D is possibly TRBD1 (6 bases). Trimming removed 7 bases from V and 5 bases from J, with 8 bases in between. The germline gives CDR1 SQVTM, CDR2 ANQGSEA. The CDR3 runs 10 residues. CDR3 nucleotide sequence: TGCAGCGGGCAGGGGACTGAAGCTTTCTTT. This gives the protein CSGQGTEAFF.

The genes are TRBV2 and TRBJ2-2; D possibly corresponds to TRBD1 (6 bases). CDR1 and CDR2 from the germline V gene are SNHLY and FYNNEI. There are 16 residues in the CDR3. Trimming removed 1 base at V and 4 bases at J, with 13 bases between. The CDR3 nucleotides are TGTGCCAGCAGTGAAGGTTACAGGGTACGCACCGGGGAGCTGTTTTTT. Amino acid sequence: CASSEGYRVRTGELFF.